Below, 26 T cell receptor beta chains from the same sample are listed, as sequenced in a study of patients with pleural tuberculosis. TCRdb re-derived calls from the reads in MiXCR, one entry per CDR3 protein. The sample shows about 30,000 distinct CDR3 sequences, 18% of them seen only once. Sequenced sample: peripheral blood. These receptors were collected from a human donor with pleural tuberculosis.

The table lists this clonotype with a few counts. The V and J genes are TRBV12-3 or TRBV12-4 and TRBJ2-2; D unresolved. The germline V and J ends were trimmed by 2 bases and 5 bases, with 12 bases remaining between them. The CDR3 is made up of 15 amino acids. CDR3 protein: CASSLFGQATGELFF. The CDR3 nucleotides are TGTGCCAGCAGTTTATTTGGCCAGGCTACCGGGGAGCTGTTTTTT.

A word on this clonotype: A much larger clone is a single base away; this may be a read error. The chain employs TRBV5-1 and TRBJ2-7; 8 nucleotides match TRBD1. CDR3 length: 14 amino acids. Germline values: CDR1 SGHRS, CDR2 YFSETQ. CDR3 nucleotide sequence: TGCACCAGCAGCACCCTTTCCTCCGGGACAGGAAAGTACTTC. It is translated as CTSSTLSSGTGKYF.

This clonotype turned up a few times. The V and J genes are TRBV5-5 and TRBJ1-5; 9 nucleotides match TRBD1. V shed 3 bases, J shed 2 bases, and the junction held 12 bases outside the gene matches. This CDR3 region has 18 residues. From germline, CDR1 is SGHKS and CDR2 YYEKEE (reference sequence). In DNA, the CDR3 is TGTGCCAGCAGCTGGGGTCCCGGGACAGGGCTTGGCAATCAGCCCCAGCATTTT. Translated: CASSWGPGTGLGNQPQHF.

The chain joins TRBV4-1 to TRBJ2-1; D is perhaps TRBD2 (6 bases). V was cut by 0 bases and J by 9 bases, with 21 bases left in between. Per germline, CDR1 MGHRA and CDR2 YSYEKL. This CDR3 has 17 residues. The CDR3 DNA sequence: TGCGCCAGCAGCCAAGATACCACGGCGGGGACCTGGAGTGAGCAGTTCTTC. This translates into CASSQDTTAGTWSEQFF.

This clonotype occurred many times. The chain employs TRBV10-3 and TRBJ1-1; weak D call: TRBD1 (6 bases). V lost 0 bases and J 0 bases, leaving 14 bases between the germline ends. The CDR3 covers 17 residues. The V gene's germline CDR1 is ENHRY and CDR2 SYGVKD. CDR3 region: CAISESVPGQMNTEAFF. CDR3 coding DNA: TGTGCCATCAGTGAGTCGGTACCGGGACAAATGAACACTGAAGCTTTCTTT.

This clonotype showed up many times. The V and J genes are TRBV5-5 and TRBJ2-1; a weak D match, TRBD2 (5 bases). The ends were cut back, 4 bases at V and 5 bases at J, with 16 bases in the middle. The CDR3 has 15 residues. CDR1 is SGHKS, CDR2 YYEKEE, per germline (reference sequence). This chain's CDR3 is CASSPLLVSHNEQFF. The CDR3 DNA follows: TGTGCCAGCAGCCCTTTACTAGTTTCCCACAATGAGCAGTTCTTC.

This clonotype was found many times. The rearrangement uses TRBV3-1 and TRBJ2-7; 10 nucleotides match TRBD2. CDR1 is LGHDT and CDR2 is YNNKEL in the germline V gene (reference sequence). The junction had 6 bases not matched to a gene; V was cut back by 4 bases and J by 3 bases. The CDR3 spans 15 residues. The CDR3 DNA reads TGTGCCAGCAGCCCGGCTAGCGGGAGTTTCTACGAGCAGTACTTC. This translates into CASSPASGSFYEQYF.

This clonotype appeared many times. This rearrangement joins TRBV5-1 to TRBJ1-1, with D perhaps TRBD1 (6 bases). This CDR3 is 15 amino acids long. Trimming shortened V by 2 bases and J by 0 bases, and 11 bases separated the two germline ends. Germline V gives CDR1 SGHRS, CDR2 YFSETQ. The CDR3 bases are TGCGCCAGCAGCTTCATTACAGGGTTGAACACTGAAGCTTTCTTT. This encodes CASSFITGLNTEAFF.

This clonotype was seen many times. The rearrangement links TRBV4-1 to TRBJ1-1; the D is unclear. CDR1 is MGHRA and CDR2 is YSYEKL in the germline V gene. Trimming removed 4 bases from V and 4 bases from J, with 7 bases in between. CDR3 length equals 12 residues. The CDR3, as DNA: TGCGCCAGCAGCCCTCTTGGCACTGAAGCTTTCTTT. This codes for CASSPLGTEAFF.

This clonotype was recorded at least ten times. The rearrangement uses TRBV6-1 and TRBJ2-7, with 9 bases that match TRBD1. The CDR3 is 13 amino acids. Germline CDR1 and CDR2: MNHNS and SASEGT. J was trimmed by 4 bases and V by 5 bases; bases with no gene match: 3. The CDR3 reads CASSTGTGYEQYF. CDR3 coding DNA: TGTGCCAGCAGTACCGGGACAGGGTACGAGCAGTACTTC.

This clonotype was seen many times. CDR3 coding DNA: TGTGCCAGCAGGCAAGGGGGACATAGCAATCAGCCCCAGCATTTT. Translated, it gives CASRQGGHSNQPQHF. The V gene is TRBV27, the J gene TRBJ1-5; maybe TRBD1 (6 bases). Trimming removed 6 bases from V and 0 bases from J, with 12 bases in between. This CDR3 contains 15 residues. Germline V gene lookup returns CDR1 MNHEY and CDR2 SMNVEV (reference sequence).

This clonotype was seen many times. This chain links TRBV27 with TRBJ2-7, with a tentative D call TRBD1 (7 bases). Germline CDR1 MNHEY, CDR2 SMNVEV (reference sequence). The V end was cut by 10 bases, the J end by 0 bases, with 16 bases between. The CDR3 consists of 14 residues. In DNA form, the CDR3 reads TGTGCCACCAGACAGGGAGGCCCCTCCTACGAGCAGTACTTC. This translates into CATRQGGPSYEQYF.

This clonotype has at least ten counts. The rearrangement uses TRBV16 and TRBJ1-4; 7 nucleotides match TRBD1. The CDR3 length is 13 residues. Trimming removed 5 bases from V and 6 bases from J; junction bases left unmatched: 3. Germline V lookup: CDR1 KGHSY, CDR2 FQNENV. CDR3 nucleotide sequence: TGTGCCAGCAGCAGGGGGCTGGATGAAAAACTGTTTTTT. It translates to CASSRGLDEKLFF.

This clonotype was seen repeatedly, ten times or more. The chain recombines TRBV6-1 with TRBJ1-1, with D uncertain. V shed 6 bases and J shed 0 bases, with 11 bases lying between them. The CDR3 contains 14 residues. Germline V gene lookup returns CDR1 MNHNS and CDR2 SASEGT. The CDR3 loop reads CASRGRTLNTEAFF. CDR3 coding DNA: TGTGCCAGCAGAGGACGGACTTTGAACACTGAAGCTTTCTTT.

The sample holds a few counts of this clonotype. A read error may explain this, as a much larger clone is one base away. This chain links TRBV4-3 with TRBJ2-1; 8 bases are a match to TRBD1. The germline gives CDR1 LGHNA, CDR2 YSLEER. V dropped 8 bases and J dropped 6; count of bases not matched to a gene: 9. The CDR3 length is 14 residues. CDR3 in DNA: TGCGCCAGCTCTGCCAGGGGGCCCTGCAATGAGCAGTTCTTC. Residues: CASSARGPCNEQFF.

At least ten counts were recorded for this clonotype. CDR3 DNA sequence: TGTGCCAGCAGCGGGGCGACAGGGGCCCAAGAGACCCAGTACTTC. Residues: CASSGATGAQETQYF. The gene calls are TRBV9 and TRBJ2-5; 8 bases agree with TRBD1. Unmatched junction bases numbered 5, after V lost 3 bases and J lost 1 base. This CDR3 contains 15 residues. Per the germline V gene, CDR1 is SGDLS and CDR2 is YYNGEE.

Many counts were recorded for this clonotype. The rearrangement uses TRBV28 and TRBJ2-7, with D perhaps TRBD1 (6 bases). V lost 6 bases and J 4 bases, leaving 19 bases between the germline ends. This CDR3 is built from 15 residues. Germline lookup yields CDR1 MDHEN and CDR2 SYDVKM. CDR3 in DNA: TGTGCCAGCAGCTCGAATAAACCAGGGGTTTACGAGCAGTACTTC. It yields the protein CASSSNKPGVYEQYF. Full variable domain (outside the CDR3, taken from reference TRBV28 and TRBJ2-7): DVKVTQSSRYLVKRTGEKVFLECVQDMDHENMFWYRQDPGLGLRLIYFSYDVKMKEKGDIPEGYSVSREKKERFSLILESASTNQTSMYLCASSSNKPGVYEQYFGPGTRLTVT.

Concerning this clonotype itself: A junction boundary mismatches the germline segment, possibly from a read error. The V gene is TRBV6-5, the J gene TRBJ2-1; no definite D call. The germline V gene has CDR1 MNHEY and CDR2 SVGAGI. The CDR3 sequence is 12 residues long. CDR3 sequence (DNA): TGTGCCAGCAGTGGCAGCCTCAATGGGCAGTTCTTC. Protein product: CASSGSLNGQFF.

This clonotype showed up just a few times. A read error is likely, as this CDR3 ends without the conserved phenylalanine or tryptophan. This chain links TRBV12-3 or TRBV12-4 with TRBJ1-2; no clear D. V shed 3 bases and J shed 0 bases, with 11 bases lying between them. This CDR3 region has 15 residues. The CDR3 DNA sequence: TGTGCCAGCAGTTTCAACTCCAGAACTAACTATGGCTACACCCTC. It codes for CASSFNSRTNYGYTL.

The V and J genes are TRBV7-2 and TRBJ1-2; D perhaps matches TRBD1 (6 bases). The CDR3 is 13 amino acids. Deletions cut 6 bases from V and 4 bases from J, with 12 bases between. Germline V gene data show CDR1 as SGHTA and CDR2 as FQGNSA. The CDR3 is CASSAGAIYGYTF. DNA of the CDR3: TGTGCCAGCAGTGCAGGGGCAATCTATGGCTACACCTTC.

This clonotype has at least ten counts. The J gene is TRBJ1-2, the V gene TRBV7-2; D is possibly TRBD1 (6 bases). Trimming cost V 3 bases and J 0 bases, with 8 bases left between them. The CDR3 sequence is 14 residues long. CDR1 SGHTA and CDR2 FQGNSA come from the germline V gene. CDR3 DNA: TGTGCCAGCAGCTTGACAGGCCCTAACTATGGCTACACCTTC. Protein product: CASSLTGPNYGYTF.

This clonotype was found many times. CDR3: CAISAPGGLLEQYF. CDR3 in DNA: TGTGCCATCAGTGCCCCAGGGGGACTTTTGGAGCAGTACTTC. V is TRBV10-3 and J is TRBJ2-7, with D tentatively TRBD1 (7 bases). The germline CDR1 and CDR2 sequences are ENHRY and SYGVKD. CDR3 length: 14 residues. Trimming cost V 4 bases and J 7 bases, with 17 bases left between them.

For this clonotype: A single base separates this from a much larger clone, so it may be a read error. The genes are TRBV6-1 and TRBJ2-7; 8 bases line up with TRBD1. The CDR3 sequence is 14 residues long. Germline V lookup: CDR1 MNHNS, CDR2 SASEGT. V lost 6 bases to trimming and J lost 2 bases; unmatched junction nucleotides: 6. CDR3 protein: CASRFQGAAYEQYF. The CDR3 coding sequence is TGTGCCAGCAGATTCCAGGGGGCCGCCTACGAGCAGTACTTC.

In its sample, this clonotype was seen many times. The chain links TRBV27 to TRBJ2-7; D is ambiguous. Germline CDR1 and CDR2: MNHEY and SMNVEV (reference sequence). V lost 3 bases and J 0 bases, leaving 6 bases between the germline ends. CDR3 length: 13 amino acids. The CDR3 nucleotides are TGTGCCAGCAGTTTCTCAGTCTCCTACGAGCAGTACTTC. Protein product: CASSFSVSYEQYF.

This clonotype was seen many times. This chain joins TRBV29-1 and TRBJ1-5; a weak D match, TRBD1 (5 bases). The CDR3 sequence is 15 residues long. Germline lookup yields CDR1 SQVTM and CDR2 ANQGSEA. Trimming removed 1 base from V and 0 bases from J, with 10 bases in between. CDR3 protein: CSVEVAGYSNQPQHF. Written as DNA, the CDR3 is TGCAGCGTTGAAGTCGCAGGGTATAGCAATCAGCCCCAGCATTTT. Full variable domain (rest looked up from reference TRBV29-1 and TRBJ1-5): SAVISQKPSRDICQRGTSLTIQCQVDSQVTMMFWYRQQPGQSLTLIATANQGSEATYESGFVIDKFPISRPNLTFSTLTVSNMSPEDSSIYLCSVEVAGYSNQPQHFGDGTRLSIL.

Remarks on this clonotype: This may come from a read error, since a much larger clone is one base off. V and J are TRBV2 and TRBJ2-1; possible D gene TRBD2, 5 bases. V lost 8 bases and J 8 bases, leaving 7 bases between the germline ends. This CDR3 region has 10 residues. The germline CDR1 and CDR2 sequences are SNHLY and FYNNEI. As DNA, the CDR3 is TGTGCCAGCGGAGCGGATGAGCAGTTCTTC. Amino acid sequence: CASGADEQFF. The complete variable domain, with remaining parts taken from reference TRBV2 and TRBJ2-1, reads EPEVTQTPSHQVTQMGQEVILRCVPISNHLYFYWYRQILGQKVEFLVSFYNNEISEKSEIFDDQFSVERPDGSNFTLKIRSTKLEDSAMYFCASGADEQFFGPGTRLTVL.